Presented here are 7 T cell receptor beta chains from one specimen sequenced in a study of T cells in Graves' hyperthyroidism and ophthalmopathy. Using RNA transcripts as the source, TCR beta CDR3 regions were amplified. TCR CDR3 underwent first-round RT-PCR with the HTBI primer set. TCRdb used MiXCR to reprocess the multiplex PCR reads, holding one entry per CDR3 protein. This table has roughly 280,000 distinct CDR3 sequences, about a sixth appearing once. The sequenced sample was blood. The receptors stem from a woman in her sixties or seventies with Graves' ophthalmopathy.

Comment on this clonotype: A much more abundant neighbour one base away suggests this may be a read error. The rearrangement uses TRBV4-3 and TRBJ1-1, with D hard to call. Germline V gene lookup returns CDR1 LGHNA and CDR2 YSLEER. This CDR3 is 15 amino acids long. The CDR3 DNA follows: TGCGCCAGCAGCCATTACGAGGGCGGGTTCGCTGAAGCTCTCTTT. Residues: CASSHYEGGFAEALF.

This clonotype was recorded many times. This chain connects TRBV27 to TRBJ1-5, with D hard to call. The CDR3 is 17 residues long. V lost 1 base to trimming and J lost 3 bases, with 16 bases between them. Germline loops: CDR1 MNHEY, CDR2 SMNVEV (reference sequence). This chain's CDR3 is CASSLYGLGAVNQPQHF. Written as DNA, the CDR3 is TGTGCCAGCAGTTTATACGGGCTCGGAGCAGTCAATCAGCCCCAGCATTTT.

The rearrangement links TRBV4-3 to TRBJ1-2; a possible D gene is TRBD1 (5 bases). The CDR3 extends over 14 amino acids. The ends were cut back, 2 bases at V and 7 bases at J, with 14 bases in the middle. Germline V gene data show CDR1 as LGHNA and CDR2 as YSLEER. In nucleotides, the CDR3 is TGCGCCAGCAGCCAAATATGGGAAAGGGGTGGCTACACCTTC. Protein sequence: CASSQIWERGGYTF.

The chain is built from TRBV5-6 and TRBJ1-2; 9 nucleotides align to TRBD1. V gave up 2 bases and J gave up 4 bases; unmatched junction bases: 6. Germline CDR1 reads SGHDT; CDR2 reads YYEEEE. This CDR3 has 15 residues. Here the CDR3 reads CASSLVGQGPYGYTF. The DNA for the CDR3 is TGTGCCAGCAGCTTAGTGGGACAGGGACCCTATGGCTACACCTTC. The full variable domain, its missing parts supplied by reference TRBV5-6 and TRBJ1-2, is DAGVTQSPTHLIKTRGQQVTLRCSPKSGHDTVSWYQQALGQGPQFIFQYYEEEERQRGNFPDRFSGHQFPNYSSELNVNALLLGDSALYLCASSLVGQGPYGYTFGSGTRLTVV.

This clonotype was picked up a small number of times. This chain uses TRBV6-1 with TRBJ1-4; the match to TRBD1 covers 7 bases. The germline V gene encodes CDR1 MNHNS and CDR2 SASEGT. V lost 2 bases and J lost 8; bases outside the gene matches: 5. The CDR3 consists of 14 residues. The CDR3 nucleotides are TGTGCCAGCAGTGAATACCAGGGGGGCGAAAAACTGTTTTTT. It codes for CASSEYQGGEKLFF.

A remark on this clonotype: A much bigger clone sits one base away, suggesting this may be a read error. The chain couples TRBV7-2 to TRBJ1-5; possible D gene TRBD1, 5 bases. The CDR3 is 15 amino acids. Germline V CDR1 and CDR2: SGHTA, FQGNSA. V was clipped by 5 bases and J by 4 bases, with 15 bases between them. Here the CDR3 reads CASSPYGGENQPQHF. CDR3 DNA sequence: TGTGCCAGCAGCCCTTATGGGGGGGAGAATCAGCCCCAGCATTTT. Complete variable domain (other parts from reference TRBV7-2 and TRBJ1-5): GAGVSQSPSNKVTEKGKDVELRCDPISGHTALYWYRQSLGQGLEFLIYFQGNSAPDKSGLPSDRFSAERTGGSVSTLTIQRTQQEDSAVYLCASSPYGGENQPQHFGDGTRLSIL.

This clonotype showed up many times. The gene calls are TRBV30 and TRBJ2-4; TRBD2 might be the D (6 bases). Germline-derived CDR1 and CDR2 are GTSNPN and SVGIG (reference sequence). The CDR3 consists of 12 residues. The V gene lost 0 bases and the J gene lost 7 bases, with 7 bases spanning the gap. The CDR3 here is CAWSVRGNIQYF. The CDR3 DNA reads TGTGCCTGGAGTGTTCGGGGGAACATTCAGTACTTC.